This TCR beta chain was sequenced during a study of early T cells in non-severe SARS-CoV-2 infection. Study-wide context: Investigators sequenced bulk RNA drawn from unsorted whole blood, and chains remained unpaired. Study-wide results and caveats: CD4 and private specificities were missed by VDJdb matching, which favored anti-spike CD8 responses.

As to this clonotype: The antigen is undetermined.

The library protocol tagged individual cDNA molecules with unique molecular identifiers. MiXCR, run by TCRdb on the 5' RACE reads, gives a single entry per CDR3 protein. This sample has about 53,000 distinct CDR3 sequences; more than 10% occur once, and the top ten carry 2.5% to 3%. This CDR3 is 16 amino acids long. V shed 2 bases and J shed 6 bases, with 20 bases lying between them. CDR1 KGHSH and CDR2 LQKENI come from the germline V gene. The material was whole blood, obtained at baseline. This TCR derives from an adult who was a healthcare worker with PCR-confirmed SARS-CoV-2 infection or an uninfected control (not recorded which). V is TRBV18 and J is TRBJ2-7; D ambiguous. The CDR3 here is CASSPIDMSKAIEQYF. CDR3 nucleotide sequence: TGTGCCAGCTCACCAATAGACATGTCCAAGGCGATCGAGCAGTACTTC.